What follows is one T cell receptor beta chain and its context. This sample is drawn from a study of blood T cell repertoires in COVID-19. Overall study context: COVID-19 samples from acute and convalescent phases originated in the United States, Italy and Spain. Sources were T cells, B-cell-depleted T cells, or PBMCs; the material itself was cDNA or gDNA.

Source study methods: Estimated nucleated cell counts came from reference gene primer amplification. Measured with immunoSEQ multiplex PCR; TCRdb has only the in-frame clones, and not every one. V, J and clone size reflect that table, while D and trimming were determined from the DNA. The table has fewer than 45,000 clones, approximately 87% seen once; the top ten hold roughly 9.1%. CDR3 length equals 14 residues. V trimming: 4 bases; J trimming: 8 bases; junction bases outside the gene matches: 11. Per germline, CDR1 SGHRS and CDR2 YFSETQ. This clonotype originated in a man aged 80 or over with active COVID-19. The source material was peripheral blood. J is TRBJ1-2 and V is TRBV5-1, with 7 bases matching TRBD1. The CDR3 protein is CASSPGFGQDGYTF. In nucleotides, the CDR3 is TGCGCCAGCAGCCCGGGATTTGGACAGGACGGCTACACCTTC.